The subject of this entry is one TCR beta chain. The data were taken from a study of blood T cell repertoires in COVID-19. The overall study: From T cells, B-cell-depleted T cells, or PBMCs came the material, which was cDNA or gDNA.

The CDR3 spans 15 residues. The V and J ends lost 0 bases and 5 bases respectively, with 13 bases between them. Per germline, CDR1 MGHRA and CDR2 YSYEKL. Some clones are missing from TCRdb's copy, which holds only in-frame ones; the method was immunoSEQ multiplex PCR. Counted here are 80,000 to 100,000 clones, around 96% occurring once; the ten biggest clones make up about 4.5%. The sequenced material came from peripheral blood. This rearrangement joins TRBV4-1 to TRBJ2-5, with D perhaps TRBD1 (6 bases). This TCR derives from a human donor with active COVID-19. The donor label of this sample is uncertain. CDR3 coding DNA: TGCGCCAGCAGCCAAGACCCAGGGGCGCGGGAGACCCAGTACTTC. Translating it yields CASSQDPGARETQYF.